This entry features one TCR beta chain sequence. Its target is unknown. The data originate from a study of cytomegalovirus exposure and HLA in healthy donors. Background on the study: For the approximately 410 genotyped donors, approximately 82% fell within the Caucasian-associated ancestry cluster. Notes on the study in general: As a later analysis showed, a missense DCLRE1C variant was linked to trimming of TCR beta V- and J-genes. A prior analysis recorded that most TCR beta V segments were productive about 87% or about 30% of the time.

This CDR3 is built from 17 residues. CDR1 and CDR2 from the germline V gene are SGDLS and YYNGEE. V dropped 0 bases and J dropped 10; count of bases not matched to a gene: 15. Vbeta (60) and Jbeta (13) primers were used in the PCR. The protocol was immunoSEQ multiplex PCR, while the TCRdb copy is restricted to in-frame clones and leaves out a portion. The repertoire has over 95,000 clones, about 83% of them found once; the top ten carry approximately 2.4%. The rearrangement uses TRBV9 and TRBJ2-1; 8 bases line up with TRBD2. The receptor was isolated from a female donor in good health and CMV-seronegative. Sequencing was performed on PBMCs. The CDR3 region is CASSVVPKASGPVEQFF. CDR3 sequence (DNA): TGTGCCAGCAGCGTAGTGCCTAAGGCTAGCGGGCCTGTAGAGCAGTTCTTC.